One and the same sample provided the 2 T cell receptor beta chains below, sequenced in a study of identical twins listed by TCRdb under 2016. The library was made by 5' RACE. The instrument given in TCRdb is Illumina HiSeq 2000. TCRdb trimmed the raw reads at Q25, called clones with MiXCR and kept productive beta chains. Every entry covers one CDR3 protein and lists the most common genes and DNA from its rows. The sample table lists about 300,000 distinct CDR3 sequences, approximately 13% of them with a count of one. The top ten hold more than 6% of the sample. These same records also appear under a second study, on yellow fever vaccine responses in identical twins.

Sequenced sample: CD8+ T cells sorted from blood. The source of these receptors is a woman between 18 and 29 years old in good health.

In its sample, this clonotype was seen a few times. The rearrangement links TRBV7-2 to TRBJ2-3; D ambiguous. The CDR3 runs 11 residues. V was pared by 5 bases and J by 4 bases, with 4 bases between. Germline CDR1 reads SGHTA; CDR2 reads FQGNSA. CDR3 DNA sequence: TGTGCCAGCAGCCGTTCAGATACGCAGTATTTT. As protein: CASSRSDTQYF.

This clonotype was seen a handful of times. This chain uses TRBV25-1 with TRBJ2-3, with 9 bases matching TRBD1. The CDR3 is 16 residues long. With 3 bases clipped from V and 3 bases from J, the junction kept 7 bases outside the gene matches. Germline V CDR1 and CDR2: MGHDK, SYGVNS. CDR3 residues: CASSDPDRGSTDTQYF. The CDR3 nucleotides read TGTGCCAGCAGTGATCCGGACAGGGGTAGTACAGATACGCAGTATTTT.